This T cell receptor beta chain was identified in a study of PD-L1 blockade in urothelial cancer. Turning to the study itself: About 90% of the 29 patients were men whose urothelial cancer was bladder-origin. When blood samples were assessed, the median T cell count was about 130,000.

Time point reported: pretreatment peripheral blood. The germline gives CDR1 LGHNA, CDR2 YSLEER. There are 15 residues in the CDR3. V was trimmed by 0 bases and J by 2 bases, leaving 8 bases between them. The investigators introduced synthetic TCR analog templates into each PCR as spikes. Sequencing used immunoSEQ multiplex PCR; TCRdb keeps in-frame clones, though not all of them. The sample has fewer than 65,000 clones; 80% to 90% are singletons. The chain recombines TRBV4-3 with TRBJ1-5; D remains unclear. The sequencing used PBMCs, collected around atezolizumab (anti-PD-L1) treatment. The source is a man between 65 and 80 years old with urothelial cancer. The CDR3 is CASSQEWQGNQPQHF. The DNA for the CDR3 is TGCGCCAGCAGCCAAGAGTGGCAGGGCAATCAGCCCCAGCATTTT.